This TCR beta chain originates from a study of CD8 T cells in ankylosing spondylitis. With respect to this clonotype: Its antigen is unknown.

Using its own MiXCR run on the 5' RACE reads, TCRdb lists one record per CDR3 protein. Of about 540,000 distinct CDR3 sequences in the sample, roughly 13% were seen once. The CDR3 length is 15 residues. Study results and limitations: Within ankylosing spondylitis blood, a TCR beta motif made up of seven to nine highly homologous variants appeared to be characteristic. Disease-associated clonotypes exhibited CD8+ identity and were relatively infrequent in peripheral blood.

Sequenced input: blood, either unsorted or a sorted T cell fraction (not recorded which). The chain carries TRBV21-1 and TRBJ1-2; TRBD1 reflects the table's D call only, with no check against the DNA. TRBV21-1 is a known pseudogene. This clonotype originated in a male donor with ankylosing spondylitis. The CDR3 nucleotides read TGTGCCAGCAGCAACCCGGACAGGGGGCTCTATGGCTACACCTTC. Translated: CASSNPDRGLYGYTF.